The 21 T cell receptor beta chains below come from one sample, sequenced in a study of radiation and T cells in renal cell carcinoma. Treatment noted: treatment-naive control, cytoreductive nephrectomy. Sequencing was performed with immunoSEQ multiplex PCR; in TCRdb, only in-frame clones are kept and a portion is missing. This sample has 24,000 or so clones, with roughly 53% found just once. Here the sequenced sample was tumor tissue, taken from a patient whose treatment was nephrectomy without radiotherapy. These receptors were obtained from a human donor with renal cell carcinoma.

Within the sample, this clone is medium-sized. The chain carries TRBV30 and TRBJ1-3; TRBD1 matches at 8 bases. The CDR3 contains 14 residues. The V gene end was trimmed by 1 base and the J gene end by 2 bases; junction bases not matched to a gene: 1. From germline, CDR1 is GTSNPN and CDR2 SVGIG (reference sequence). CDR3 in amino acids: CAWSGQGPGNTIYF. For the CDR3, the DNA is TGTGCCTGGAGTGGACAGGGGCCTGGAAACACCATATATTTT.

The chain joins TRBV6-1 to TRBJ1-6; 7 bases are a match to TRBD1. The CDR3 covers 14 residues. Germline V lookup: CDR1 MNHNS, CDR2 SASEGT. V dropped 6 bases and J dropped 5; count of bases not matched to a gene: 4. The CDR3 DNA is TGTGCCAGCAGCTCCGGGACAGATAATTCACCCCTCCACTTT. This sequence encodes CASSSGTDNSPLHF.

A few counts support this clone. The V and J genes are TRBV5-1 and TRBJ1-2; possible D gene TRBD1, 6 bases. The germline V gene encodes CDR1 SGHRS and CDR2 YFSETQ. This CDR3 is 14 amino acids long. Trimming took off 0 bases at V and 3 bases at J, with 9 bases between the two ends. The CDR3, as DNA: TGCGCCAGCAGCTTGGCAGGGGAAGACTATGGCTACACCTTC. This sequence encodes CASSLAGEDYGYTF. The full variable domain, rest sourced from reference TRBV5-1 and TRBJ1-2, is KAGVTQTPRYLIKTRGQQVTLSCSPISGHRSVSWYQQTPGQGLQFLFEYFSETQRNKGNFPGRFSGRQFSNSRSEMNVSTLELGDSALYLCASSLAGEDYGYTFGSGTRLTVV.

This clone was recorded many times. The J gene is TRBJ1-1, the V gene TRBV7-6, with a possible D match to TRBD1 (5 bases). Germline loops: CDR1 SGHVS, CDR2 FNYEAQ. V was cut by 5 bases and J by 1 base, with 11 bases left in between. The CDR3 sequence is 14 residues long. CDR3 region: CASSEGVKNTEAFF. In DNA, the CDR3 is TGTGCCAGCAGCGAAGGGGTTAAGAACACTGAAGCTTTCTTT.

This clone has only a few counts. The chain links TRBV5-1 to TRBJ2-3; D is unclear. The CDR3 length is 14 residues. The V gene lost 3 bases and the J gene lost 4 bases, with 12 bases spanning the gap. The germline CDR1 and CDR2 sequences are SGHRS and YFSETQ. The CDR3 coding sequence is TGCGCCAGCAGCTCCCTGCCCGCGGCAGATACGCAGTATTTT. This sequence encodes CASSSLPAADTQYF.

This clone was seen a handful of times. This chain connects TRBV5-4 to TRBJ2-2; D may match TRBD1 or TRBD2 (7 bases each). This CDR3 is built from 15 residues. CDR1 is SGHNT, CDR2 YYREEE, per germline (reference sequence). The V end lost 0 bases, the J end lost 5 bases, and 11 bases lay between the germline ends. The CDR3 nucleotides are TGTGCCAGCAGCTTGGCAGGGGGAGGGACCGGGGAGCTGTTTTTT. Translation: CASSLAGGGTGELFF.

The chain uses TRBV5-5 and TRBJ2-1; D not resolved. Trimming cost V 3 bases and J 9 bases, with 13 bases left between them. CDR3 length: 13 amino acids. Germline V gene data show CDR1 as SGHKS and CDR2 as YYEKEE (reference sequence). CDR3 nucleotide sequence: TGTGCCAGCAGCTCCGGACCCCCCAGTGAGCAGTTCTTC. Translated: CASSSGPPSEQFF.

This chain connects TRBV15 to TRBJ1-4; D might be TRBD1 (5 bases). Looked up from germline, CDR1 is LNHNV and CDR2 is YYDKDF (reference sequence). Between the trimmed V and J ends, which lost 2 bases and 8 bases, there was a span of 27 bases. The CDR3 spans 19 residues. CDR3 loop: CATSRFSGAVFSPAEKLFF. CDR3 DNA: TGTGCCACCAGCAGATTTTCCGGGGCCGTTTTCTCCCCGGCCGAAAAACTGTTTTTT.

CDR3 region: CASSRNPGTGIPDTQYF. The DNA of the CDR3 is TGTGCCAGCAGCAGGAACCCCGGGACAGGAATACCAGATACGCAGTATTTT. The rearrangement uses TRBV7-2 and TRBJ2-3; the match to TRBD1 covers 8 bases. The CDR3 loop spans 17 amino acids. Looked up from germline, CDR1 is SGHTA and CDR2 is FQGNSA. With V trimmed by 5 bases and J by 4 bases, 14 bases remained unmatched.

The V and J genes are TRBV30 and TRBJ1-6, with D maybe TRBD1 (6 bases). Between the trimmed V and J ends, which lost 0 bases and 6 bases, there was a span of 12 bases. The CDR3 covers 15 residues. Germline V CDR1 and CDR2: GTSNPN, SVGIG (reference sequence). The CDR3 bases are TGTGCCTGGAGTGTTTCAGGGGCCATTAATTCACCCCTCCACTTT. It codes for CAWSVSGAINSPLHF.

The chain is built from TRBV19 and TRBJ1-6; no reliable D call. The length of the CDR3 is 15 residues. With 6 bases removed from V and 8 bases from J, the gap between germline ends came to 17 bases. CDR1 is LNHDA, CDR2 SQIVND, per germline (reference sequence). The CDR3 sequence is CASRVSDPGDSPLHF. CDR3 coding DNA: TGTGCCAGTAGAGTCTCAGACCCGGGAGATTCACCCCTCCACTTT.

V and J are TRBV7-8 and TRBJ2-3; 11 bases align to TRBD2. V trimming: 4 bases; J trimming: 4 bases; junction bases outside the gene matches: 7. This CDR3 contains 16 residues. CDR1 SGHVS and CDR2 FQNEAQ come from the germline V gene. For the CDR3, the DNA is TGTGCCAGCAGCTGGATTCTAGCGGGGGGCCCAGATACGCAGTATTTT. Its protein is CASSWILAGGPDTQYF.

This chain links TRBV7-2 with TRBJ2-2; the match to TRBD2 covers 15 bases. Germline V gene data show CDR1 as SGHTA and CDR2 as FQGNSA. Trimming removed 5 bases from V and 9 bases from J; junction bases left unmatched: 7. CDR3 length: 16 amino acids. In DNA form, the CDR3 reads TGTGCCAGCAGCATCCGGACTAGCGGGGGGGTACGGGAGCTGTTTTTT. As protein: CASSIRTSGGVRELFF.

This clone was seen only a few times. The chain couples TRBV5-1 to TRBJ1-2; 8 nucleotides agree with TRBD1. This CDR3 has 14 residues. Germline CDR1 and CDR2: SGHRS and YFSETQ. The ends lost 6 bases at V and 8 bases at J; junction bases unmatched: 12. The CDR3 is CASTRDRGIQGYTF. Written as DNA, the CDR3 is TGCGCCAGCACCCGAGACAGGGGCATACAAGGCTACACCTTC.

The chain joins TRBV10-3 to TRBJ1-3, with D possibly being TRBD1 (5 bases). The CDR3 totals 18 residues. CDR1 and CDR2 (germline): ENHRY, SYGVKD. V shed 5 bases and J shed 0 bases, with 20 bases lying between them. The CDR3 loop is CAISPPGRDPRSGNTIYF. CDR3 sequence (DNA): TGTGCCATCAGTCCTCCGGGCAGGGACCCCCGCTCTGGAAACACCATATATTTT.

This chain uses TRBV5-5 with TRBJ2-7, with a tentative D call TRBD2 (7 bases). The CDR3 contains 15 residues. Between the trimmed V and J ends, which lost 4 bases and 4 bases, there was a span of 18 bases. Germline V lookup: CDR1 SGHKS, CDR2 YYEKEE (reference sequence). The CDR3 bases are TGTGCCAGCAGCCTCGATGGGAGGGGGAGTTACGAGCAGTACTTC. Translation: CASSLDGRGSYEQYF. The complete variable domain, with remaining parts taken from reference TRBV5-5 and TRBJ2-7, reads DAGVTQSPTHLIKTRGQQVTLRCSPISGHKSVSWYQQVLGQGPQFIFQYYEKEERGRGNFPDRFSARQFPNYSSELNVNALLLGDSALYLCASSLDGRGSYEQYFGPGTRLTVT.

This clone is medium-sized (0.01 to 0.1%) within its sample. This chain connects TRBV28 to TRBJ1-4, with 8 positions matching TRBD1. V dropped 5 bases and J dropped 10; count of bases not matched to a gene: 12. Looked up from germline, CDR1 is MDHEN and CDR2 is SYDVKM. The CDR3 has 15 residues. The CDR3 protein is CASSPTGVRGVKLFF. For the CDR3, the DNA is TGTGCCAGCAGTCCGACAGGGGTTAGGGGTGTAAAACTGTTTTTT.

The chain uses TRBV30 and TRBJ2-4; no clear D. This CDR3 is 16 amino acids long. Germline assignment: CDR1 GTSNPN and CDR2 SVGIG (reference sequence). V gave up 0 bases and J gave up 0 bases, with 12 bases separating them. DNA for the CDR3: TGTGCCTGGAGTGTTCCGGAAAATCTAGCCAAAAACATTCAGTACTTC. It encodes CAWSVPENLAKNIQYF. Supplemented by reference TRBV30 and TRBJ2-4, the full variable domain reads SQTIHQWPATLVQPVGSPLSLECTVEGTSNPNLYWYRQAAGRGLQLLFYSVGIGQISSEVPQNLSASRPQDRQFILSSKKLLLSDSGFYLCAWSVPENLAKNIQYFGAGTRLSVL.

In this sample, this clone turned up a few times. The rearrangement joins TRBV10-3 to TRBJ1-1; D possibly corresponds to TRBD1 (5 bases). CDR1 ENHRY and CDR2 SYGVKD come from the germline V gene. Deletions cut 6 bases from V and 6 bases from J, with 11 bases between. The CDR3 runs 12 residues. The CDR3 DNA reads as TGTGCCATCAGCCAGGGTACTGCTGAAGCTTTCTTT. Translation: CAISQGTAEAFF.

This clone occurred a few times. V usage is TRBV19 and J usage is TRBJ1-2; the D is unclear. Germline-derived CDR1 and CDR2 are LNHDA and SQIVND (reference sequence). With 3 bases removed from V and 10 bases from J, the gap between germline ends came to 9 bases. The CDR3 consists of 11 residues. CDR3 loop: CASSILSVYTF. The DNA for the CDR3 is TGTGCCAGTAGTATTTTATCGGTCTACACCTTC.

This clone is categorized as medium-sized (0.01 to 0.1%). V and J are TRBV5-1 and TRBJ2-4, with 8 bases identical to TRBD1. Per the germline V gene, CDR1 is SGHRS and CDR2 is YFSETQ. V shed 3 bases and J 9 bases; nucleotides not matched to a gene: 8. The CDR3 sequence is 14 residues long. This CDR3 reads CASSSGQDGGIQYF. CDR3 in DNA: TGCGCCAGCAGCTCGGGACAGGATGGAGGCATTCAGTACTTC.